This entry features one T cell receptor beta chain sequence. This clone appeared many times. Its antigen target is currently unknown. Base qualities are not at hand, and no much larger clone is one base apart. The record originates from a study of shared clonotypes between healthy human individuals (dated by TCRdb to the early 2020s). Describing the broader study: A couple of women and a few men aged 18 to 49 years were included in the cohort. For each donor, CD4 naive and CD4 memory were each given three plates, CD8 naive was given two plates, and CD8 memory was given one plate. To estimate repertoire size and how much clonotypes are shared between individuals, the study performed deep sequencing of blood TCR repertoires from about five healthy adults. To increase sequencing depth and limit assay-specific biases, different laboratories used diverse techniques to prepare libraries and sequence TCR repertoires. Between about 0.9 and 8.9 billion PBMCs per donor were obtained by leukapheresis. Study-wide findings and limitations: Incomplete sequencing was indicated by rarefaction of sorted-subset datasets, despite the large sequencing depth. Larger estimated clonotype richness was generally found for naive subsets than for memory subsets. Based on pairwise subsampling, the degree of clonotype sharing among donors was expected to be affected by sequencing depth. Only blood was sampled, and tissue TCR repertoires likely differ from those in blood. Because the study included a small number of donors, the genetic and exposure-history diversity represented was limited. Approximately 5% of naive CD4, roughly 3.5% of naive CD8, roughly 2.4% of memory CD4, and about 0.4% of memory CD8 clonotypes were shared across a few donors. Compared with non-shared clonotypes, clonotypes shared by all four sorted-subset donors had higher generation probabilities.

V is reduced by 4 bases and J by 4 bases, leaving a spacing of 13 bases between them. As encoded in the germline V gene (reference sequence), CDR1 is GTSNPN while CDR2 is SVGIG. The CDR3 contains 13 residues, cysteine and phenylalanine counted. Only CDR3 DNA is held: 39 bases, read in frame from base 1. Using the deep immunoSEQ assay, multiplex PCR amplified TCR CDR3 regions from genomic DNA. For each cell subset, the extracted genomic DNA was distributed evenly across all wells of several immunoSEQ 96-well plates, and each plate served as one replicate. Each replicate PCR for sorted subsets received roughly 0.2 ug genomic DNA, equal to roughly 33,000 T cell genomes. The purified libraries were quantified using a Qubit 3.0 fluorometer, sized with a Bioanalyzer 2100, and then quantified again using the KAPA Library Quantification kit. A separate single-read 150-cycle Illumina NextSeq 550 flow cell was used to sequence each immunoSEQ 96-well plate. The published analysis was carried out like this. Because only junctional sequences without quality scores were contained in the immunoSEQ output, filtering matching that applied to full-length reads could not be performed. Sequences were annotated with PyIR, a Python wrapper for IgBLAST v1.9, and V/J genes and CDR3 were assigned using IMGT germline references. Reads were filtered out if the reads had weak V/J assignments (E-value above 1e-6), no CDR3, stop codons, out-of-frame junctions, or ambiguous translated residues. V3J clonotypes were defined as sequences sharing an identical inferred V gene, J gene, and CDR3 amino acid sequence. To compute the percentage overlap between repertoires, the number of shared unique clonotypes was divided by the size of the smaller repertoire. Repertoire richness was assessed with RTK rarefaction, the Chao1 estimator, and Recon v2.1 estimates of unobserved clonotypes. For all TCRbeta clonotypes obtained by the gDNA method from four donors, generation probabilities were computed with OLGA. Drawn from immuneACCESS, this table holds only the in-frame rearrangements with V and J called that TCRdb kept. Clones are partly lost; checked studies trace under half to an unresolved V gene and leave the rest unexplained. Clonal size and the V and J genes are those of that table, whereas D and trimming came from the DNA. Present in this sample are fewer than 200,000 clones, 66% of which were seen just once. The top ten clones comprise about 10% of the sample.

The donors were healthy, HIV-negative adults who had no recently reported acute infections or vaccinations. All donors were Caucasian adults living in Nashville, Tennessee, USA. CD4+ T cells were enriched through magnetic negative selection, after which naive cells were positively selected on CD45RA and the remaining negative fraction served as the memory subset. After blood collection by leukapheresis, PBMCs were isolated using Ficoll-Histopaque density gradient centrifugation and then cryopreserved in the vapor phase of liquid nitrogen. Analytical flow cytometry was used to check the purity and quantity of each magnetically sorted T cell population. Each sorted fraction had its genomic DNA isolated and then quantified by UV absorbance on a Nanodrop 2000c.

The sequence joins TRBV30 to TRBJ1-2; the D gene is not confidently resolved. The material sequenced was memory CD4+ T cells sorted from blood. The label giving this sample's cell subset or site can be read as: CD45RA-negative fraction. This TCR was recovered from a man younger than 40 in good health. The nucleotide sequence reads TGTGCCTGGACCGACGGAGTCGGCTATGGCTACACCTTC. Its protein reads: CAWTDGVGYGYTF.